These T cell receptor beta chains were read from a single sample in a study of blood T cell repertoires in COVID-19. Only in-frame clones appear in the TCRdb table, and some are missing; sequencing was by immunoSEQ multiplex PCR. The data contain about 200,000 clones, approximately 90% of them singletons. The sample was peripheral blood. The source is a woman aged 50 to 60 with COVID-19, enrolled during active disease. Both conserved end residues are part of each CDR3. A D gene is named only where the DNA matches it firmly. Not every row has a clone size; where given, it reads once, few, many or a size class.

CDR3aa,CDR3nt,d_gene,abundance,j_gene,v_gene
CASSLESSPGETQYF,TGCGCCAGCAGCTTGGAAAGCTCCCCGGGGGAGACCCAGTACTTC,.,.,TRBJ2-5,TRBV5-1
CASSNSGQSIPVCGYTF,TGTGCCAGCAGCAACTCGGGACAGTCGATACCCGTCTGTGGCTACACCTTC,.,.,TRBJ1-2,TRBV21-1
CASSPQTGWNTEAFF,TGTGCCAGCAGCCCGCAGACAGGATGGAACACTGAAGCTTTCTTT,.,.,TRBJ1-1,TRBV3-1/TRBV3-2
CAWEGQDRETQYF,TGTGCCTGGGAGGGACAGGATAGAGAGACCCAGTACTTC,TRBD1,.,TRBJ2-5,TRBV30
CASSLIRDRVSPLHF,TGTGCCAGCAGCTTAATCCGGGACAGGGTTTCACCCCTCCACTTT,TRBD1,.,TRBJ1-6,TRBV11-2
CASSLAGRGRGEQYF,TGTGCCAGCAGCTTGGCAGGCAGGGGGCGGGGCGAGCAGTACTTC,TRBD1,.,TRBJ2-7,TRBV5-5
CASSMYRGPAFYNEQFF,TGTGCCAGTAGTATGTACAGGGGCCCAGCATTCTACAATGAGCAGTTCTTC,TRBD1,.,TRBJ2-1,TRBV19
CASSQESAGHEQYF,TGTGCCAGCAGCCAAGAGTCCGCGGGCCACGAGCAGTACTTC,.,.,TRBJ2-7,TRBV14
CASSYRGGTYGYTF,TGTGCCAGCAGTTATCGAGGGGGTACCTATGGCTACACCTTC,.,.,TRBJ1-2,TRBV27
CAWSVHLGLAGSNEQFF,TGTGCCTGGAGTGTACATTTAGGGCTAGCGGGGAGCAATGAGCAGTTCTTC,TRBD2,.,TRBJ2-1,TRBV30
CASSIQGSYGYTF,TGTGCCAGTAGTATTCAGGGAAGCTATGGCTACACCTTC,.,.,TRBJ1-2,TRBV19
CASSLRVYQPQHF,TGTGCCAGCAGTCTTCGGGTGTATCAGCCCCAGCATTTT,.,.,TRBJ1-5,TRBV6-5
CASRTPGQGFNYGGYTF,TGTGCCAGCAGAACTCCGGGACAGGGCTTTAACTATGGAGGCTACACCTTC,TRBD1,.,TRBJ1-2,TRBV5-6
CASSYGRNTEAFF,TGTGCCAGCAGTTACGGCCGGAACACTGAAGCTTTCTTT,.,few,TRBJ1-1,TRBV6-5
CASSLLNRGRVF,TGTGCCAGCAGCCTATTAAACAGGGGGAGAGTCTTT,TRBD1,.,TRBJ1-1,TRBV3-1/TRBV3-2
CASSQGLGTEAFF,TGTGCCAGCAGTCAGGGATTAGGCACTGAAGCTTTCTTT,.,.,TRBJ1-1,TRBV28
CASSQALAGRNTEAFF,TGCGCCAGCAGCCAAGCCCTAGCGGGGAGGAACACTGAAGCTTTCTTT,.,.,TRBJ1-1,TRBV4-1